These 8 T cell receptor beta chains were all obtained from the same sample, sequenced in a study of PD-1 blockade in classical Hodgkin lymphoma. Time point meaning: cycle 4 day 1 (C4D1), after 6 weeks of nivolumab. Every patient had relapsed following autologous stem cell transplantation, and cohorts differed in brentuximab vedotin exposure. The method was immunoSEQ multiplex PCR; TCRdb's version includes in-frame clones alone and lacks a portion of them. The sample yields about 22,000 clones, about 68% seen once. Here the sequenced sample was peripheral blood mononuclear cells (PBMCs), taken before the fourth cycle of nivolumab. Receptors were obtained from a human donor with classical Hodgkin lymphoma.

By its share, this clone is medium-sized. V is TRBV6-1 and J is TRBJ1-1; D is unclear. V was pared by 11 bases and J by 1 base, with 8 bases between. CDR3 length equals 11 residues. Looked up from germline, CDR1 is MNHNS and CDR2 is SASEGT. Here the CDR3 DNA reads TGTGCCGGACGCACGAACACTGAAGCTTTCTTT. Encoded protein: CAGRTNTEAFF.

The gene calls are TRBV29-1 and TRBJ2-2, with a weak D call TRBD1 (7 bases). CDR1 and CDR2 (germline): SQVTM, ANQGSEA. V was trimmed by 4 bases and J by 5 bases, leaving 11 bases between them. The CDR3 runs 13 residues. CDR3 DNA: TGCAGCGTTGCGGGGGACAGTACCGGGGAGCTGTTTTTT. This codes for CSVAGDSTGELFF.

The CDR3 here is CASSINRVANTGELFF. CDR3 DNA sequence: TGTGCCAGTAGTATAAACAGGGTCGCGAACACCGGGGAGCTGTTTTTT. This sequence joins TRBV19 and TRBJ2-2; D is possibly TRBD1 (6 bases). CDR3 size: 16 residues. Germline loops: CDR1 LNHDA, CDR2 SQIVND (reference sequence). V shed 2 bases and J shed 0 bases, with 10 bases lying between them.

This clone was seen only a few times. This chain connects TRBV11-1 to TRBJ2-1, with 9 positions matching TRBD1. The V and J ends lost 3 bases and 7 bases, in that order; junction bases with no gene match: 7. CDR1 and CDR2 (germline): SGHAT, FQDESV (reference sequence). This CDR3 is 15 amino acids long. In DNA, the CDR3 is TGTGCCAGCAGCTTCCCCGGGACAGGGACGAATGAGCAGTTCTTC. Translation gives CASSFPGTGTNEQFF.

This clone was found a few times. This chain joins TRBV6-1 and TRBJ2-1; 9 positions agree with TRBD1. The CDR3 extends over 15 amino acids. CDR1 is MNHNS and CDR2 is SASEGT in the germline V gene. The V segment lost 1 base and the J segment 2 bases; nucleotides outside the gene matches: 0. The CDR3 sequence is CASSEDRGPYNEQFF. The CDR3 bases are TGTGCCAGCAGTGAAGACAGGGGGCCCTACAATGAGCAGTTCTTC.

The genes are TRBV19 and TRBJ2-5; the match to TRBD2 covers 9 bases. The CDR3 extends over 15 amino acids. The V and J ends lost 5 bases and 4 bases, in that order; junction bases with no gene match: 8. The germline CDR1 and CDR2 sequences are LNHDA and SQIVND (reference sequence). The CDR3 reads CASSRSGSAVETQYF. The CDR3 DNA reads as TGTGCCAGTAGTCGTAGCGGGAGTGCGGTAGAGACCCAGTACTTC.

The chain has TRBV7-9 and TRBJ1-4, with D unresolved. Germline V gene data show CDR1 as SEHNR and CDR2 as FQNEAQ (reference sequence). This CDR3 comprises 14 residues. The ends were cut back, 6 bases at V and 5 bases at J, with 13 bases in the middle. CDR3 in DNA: TGTGCCAGCAGGCCCTGGCAACCAAATGAAAAACTGTTTTTT. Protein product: CASRPWQPNEKLFF.

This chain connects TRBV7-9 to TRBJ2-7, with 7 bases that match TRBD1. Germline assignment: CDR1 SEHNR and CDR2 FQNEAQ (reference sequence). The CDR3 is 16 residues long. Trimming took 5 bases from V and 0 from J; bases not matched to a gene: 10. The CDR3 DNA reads TGTGCCAGCAGCCACGAAAAAGACAGGGACTCCTACGAGCAGTACTTC. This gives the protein CASSHEKDRDSYEQYF.